This entry lists 31 T cell receptor beta chains sequenced from one sample in a study of blood T cell repertoires in COVID-19. Assay: immunoSEQ multiplex PCR; the TCRdb copy retains only in-frame clones and omits some. Among over 450,000 clones listed, approximately 92% were seen once. Sequencing input: peripheral blood. The receptors derive from a man aged 18-30 years with COVID-19, enrolled during active disease.

The genes are TRBV30 and TRBJ1-2; D is possibly TRBD1 (5 bases). The CDR3 length is 13 residues. The V gene lost 4 bases and the J gene lost 0 bases, with 9 bases spanning the gap. Germline assignment: CDR1 GTSNPN and CDR2 SVGIG (reference sequence). CDR3 sequence reads: CAWTGQSNYGYTF. DNA of the CDR3: TGTGCCTGGACAGGACAATCTAACTATGGCTACACCTTC. The full variable domain, in which reference TRBV30 and TRBJ1-2 provide the parts outside the CDR3, is SQTIHQWPATLVQPVGSPLSLECTVEGTSNPNLYWYRQAAGRGLQLLFYSVGIGQISSEVPQNLSASRPQDRQFILSSKKLLLSDSGFYLCAWTGQSNYGYTFGSGTRLTVV.

The chain joins TRBV5-1 to TRBJ2-7; TRBD1 agrees at 9 bases. CDR1 is SGHRS and CDR2 is YFSETQ in the germline V gene. V gave up 4 bases and J gave up 2 bases; unmatched junction bases: 7. The CDR3 extends over 15 amino acids. CDR3 coding DNA: TGCGCCAGCAGCACAACCGGGACAGGGCCCTACGAGCAGTACTTC. Residues: CASSTTGTGPYEQYF.

This chain joins TRBV18 and TRBJ2-2; TRBD2 is a possible D gene (6 bases). Trimming took 1 base from V and 5 from J, leaving 11 bases between them. CDR1 and CDR2 (germline): KGHSH, LQKENI. CDR3 length equals 15 residues. DNA for the CDR3: TGTGCCAGCTCACCACTGACGGAGGGGACCGGGGAGCTGTTTTTT. Translation: CASSPLTEGTGELFF.

This clone occurred a few times. This chain uses TRBV4-1 with TRBJ2-2; possible D gene TRBD1, 6 bases. Germline V gene sequence: CDR1 MGHRA, CDR2 YSYEKL. V was trimmed by 6 bases and J by 7 bases, leaving 12 bases between them. The CDR3 is 13 residues long. CDR3 DNA sequence: TGCGCCAGCAGGTACAGGGCTGGCGGGGAGCTGTTTTTT. Amino acids: CASRYRAGGELFF.

The CDR3 loop is CATSERGTGGQPQHF. CDR3 nucleotide sequence: TGTGCCACCAGTGAGAGAGGGACAGGGGGTCAGCCCCAGCATTTT. The chain joins TRBV24-1 to TRBJ1-5, with TRBD1 matching 11 bases. The J segment lost 6 bases and the V segment lost 4 bases, leaving 4 bases of the junction unmatched. The CDR3 sequence is 15 residues long. The germline V gene encodes CDR1 KGHDR and CDR2 SFDVKD.

CDR3 protein: CATSDTKQGSLVEEQYF. CDR3 nucleotides: TGTGCCACCAGTGATACCAAACAGGGATCCCTGGTGGAAGAGCAGTACTTC. The rearrangement uses TRBV24-1 and TRBJ2-7, with a possible D match to TRBD1 (6 bases). The CDR3 consists of 17 residues. CDR1 is KGHDR, CDR2 SFDVKD, per germline. The germline V and J ends were trimmed by 3 bases and 7 bases, with 24 bases remaining between them.

V gene TRBV6-5 combines with J gene TRBJ2-2; D is possibly TRBD1 (6 bases). Trimming cost V 7 bases and J 7 bases, with 16 bases left between them. CDR1 and CDR2 from the germline V gene are MNHEY and SVGAGI. The CDR3 is 14 amino acids. This CDR3 is CASTLQGPLGELFF. The CDR3 nucleotides read TGTGCCAGCACCCTACAGGGCCCCCTCGGGGAGCTGTTTTTT.

The chain links TRBV7-6 to TRBJ1-1; TRBD1 agrees at 8 bases. The CDR3 spans 16 residues. V shed 1 base and J 2 bases; nucleotides not matched to a gene: 6. Germline values: CDR1 SGHVS, CDR2 FNYEAQ. The CDR3: CASSLEGTGPNTEAFF. The DNA of the CDR3 is TGTGCCAGCAGCTTAGAGGGGACAGGTCCAAACACTGAAGCTTTCTTT.

V and J are TRBV19 and TRBJ1-2, with D possibly TRBD1 on 5 matching bases. CDR3 length: 12 amino acids. Per the germline V gene, CDR1 is LNHDA and CDR2 is SQIVND (reference sequence). With 6 bases removed from V and 3 bases from J, the gap between germline ends came to 8 bases. CDR3 bases: TGTGCCAGTAGGGGGCAGGACTATGGCTACACCTTC. Its protein product is CASRGQDYGYTF.

The chain recombines TRBV18 with TRBJ2-1; 11 bases match TRBD2. The germline V gene encodes CDR1 KGHSH and CDR2 LQKENI. J was trimmed by 2 bases and V by 3 bases; bases with no gene match: 0. CDR3 length: 15 residues. Here the CDR3 reads CASSPSGGAYNEQFF. DNA of the CDR3: TGTGCCAGCTCACCTAGCGGGGGGGCCTACAATGAGCAGTTCTTC.

The chain joins TRBV6-5 to TRBJ2-7; TRBD2 agrees at 8 bases. In germline, CDR1 is MNHEY, CDR2 SVGAGI. The CDR3 runs to 14 residues. V shed 6 bases, J shed 4 bases, and the junction held 8 bases outside the gene matches. CDR3 DNA sequence: TGTGCCAGCAGCTACGGGGGGGCTGGGTACGAGCAGTACTTC. Residues: CASSYGGAGYEQYF.

The V call is TRBV4-1, the J call TRBJ1-3; TRBD1 is a possible D gene (6 bases). Germline V gene data show CDR1 as MGHRA and CDR2 as YSYEKL. Trimming took 4 bases from V and 1 from J, leaving 26 bases between them. This CDR3 has 20 amino acids. CDR3 region: CASSLHADSAPRVSGNTIYF. In DNA form, the CDR3 reads TGCGCCAGCAGCCTACACGCGGACAGCGCCCCTCGAGTTTCTGGAAACACCATATATTTT.

J is TRBJ2-3 and V is TRBV15; TRBD2 matches at 8 bases. The ends lost 2 bases at V and 1 base at J; junction bases unmatched: 5. The CDR3 is 16 residues long. Looked up from germline, CDR1 is LNHNV and CDR2 is YYDKDF (reference sequence). The CDR3 DNA is TGTGCCACCAGCAGACTCCGGGAGGGCGGCACAGATACGCAGTATTTT. The encoded protein is CATSRLREGGTDTQYF.

The chain joins TRBV7-9 to TRBJ2-1; a weak D match, TRBD1 (5 bases). CDR3 size: 17 residues. The V gene lost 1 base and the J gene lost 0 bases, with 13 bases spanning the gap. Germline V gene data show CDR1 as SEHNR and CDR2 as FQNEAQ (reference sequence). The CDR3 is CASSLGPTASSYNEQFF. The CDR3 DNA follows: TGTGCCAGCAGCTTAGGGCCGACAGCCAGCTCCTACAATGAGCAGTTCTTC.

The chain uses TRBV29-1 and TRBJ2-7; 8 bases line up with TRBD1. The CDR3 has 13 residues. V shed 7 bases and J 2 bases; nucleotides not matched to a gene: 7. Germline CDR1 reads SQVTM; CDR2 reads ANQGSEA. This CDR3 reads CSAAQGATYEQYF. DNA of the CDR3: TGCAGCGCCGCTCAGGGGGCCACCTACGAGCAGTACTTC.

The V gene is TRBV29-1, the J gene TRBJ2-3; TRBD2 agrees at 7 bases. Germline V gene lookup returns CDR1 SQVTM and CDR2 ANQGSEA. V shed 4 bases and J 2 bases; nucleotides not matched to a gene: 9. The CDR3 has 15 amino acids. In nucleotides, the CDR3 is TGCAGCGTTGGAATGCTGGGACTACCCACAGATACGCAGTATTTT. Translated: CSVGMLGLPTDTQYF.

This rearrangement joins TRBV19 to TRBJ2-3, with TRBD2 matching 7 bases. The junction had 5 bases not matched to a gene; V was cut back by 6 bases and J by 2 bases. Germline CDR1 is LNHDA and CDR2 is SQIVND (reference sequence). The CDR3 is 14 amino acids. CDR3 in DNA: TGTGCCAGTAGCAGACGGGGGGACACAGATACGCAGTATTTT. This sequence encodes CASSRRGDTDTQYF.

This chain joins TRBV2 and TRBJ2-3; the match to TRBD2 covers 11 bases. Losses at the gene ends were 1 base for V and 3 bases for J; bases not matched to a gene: 0. The germline gives CDR1 SNHLY, CDR2 FYNNEI. The CDR3 spans 15 residues. As DNA, the CDR3 is TGTGCCAGCAGTGAAGGACTAGCGGGGACAGATACGCAGTATTTT. It specifies CASSEGLAGTDTQYF.

On this clone: The same CDR3 also results from other DNA sequences found in this sample. V gene TRBV18 combines with J gene TRBJ1-1, with a possible D match to TRBD1 (6 bases). The CDR3 spans 14 residues. Deletions cut 3 bases from V and 5 bases from J, with 13 bases between. The germline gives CDR1 KGHSH, CDR2 LQKENI. CDR3 sequence (DNA): TGTGCCAGCTCACCCGGGGGGGGCGATACTGAAGCTTTCTTT. Translating it yields CASSPGGGDTEAFF. The full variable domain, rest sourced from reference TRBV18 and TRBJ1-1, is NAGVMQNPRHLVRRRGQEARLRCSPMKGHSHVYWYRQLPEEGLKFMVYLQKENIIDESGMPKERFSAEFPKEGPSILRIQQVVRGDSAAYFCASSPGGGDTEAFFGQGTRLTVV.

The gene calls are TRBV7-6 and TRBJ2-7; D may be TRBD1 (6 bases). The V end was cut by 0 bases, the J end by 2 bases, with 20 bases between. CDR1 is SGHVS, CDR2 FNYEAQ, per germline. The CDR3 totals 18 residues. For the CDR3, the DNA is TGTGCCAGCAGCTTAGCTCGGAAATCCATGACAGGTCCCTACGAGCAGTACTTC. Its protein is CASSLARKSMTGPYEQYF.

The chain has TRBV2 and TRBJ1-6; D might be TRBD1 (5 bases). Trimming left V 8 bases short and J 9 bases short, with 14 bases between. CDR3 size: 13 residues. Germline assignment: CDR1 SNHLY and CDR2 FYNNEI. The CDR3 bases are TGTGCCAGCCAGGGCGAAAACGGTTCACCCCTCCACTTT. Translated: CASQGENGSPLHF.

The chain carries TRBV24-1 and TRBJ2-3, with a tentative D call TRBD1 (5 bases). This CDR3 comprises 15 residues. V dropped 6 bases and J dropped 3 bases, with 15 bases sitting between them. Germline V gene lookup returns CDR1 KGHDR and CDR2 SFDVKD. Here the CDR3 reads CATSRGRVATDTQYF. The DNA for the CDR3 is TGTGCCACCAGTAGGGGCAGGGTGGCAACAGATACGCAGTATTTT.

The count of this clone is one. The V gene is TRBV30, the J gene TRBJ1-2; a weak D match, TRBD1 (5 bases). V dropped 8 bases and J dropped 3 bases, with 16 bases sitting between them. Germline lookup yields CDR1 GTSNPN and CDR2 SVGIG (reference sequence). This CDR3 is 13 amino acids long. This CDR3 reads CASKRRGYYGYTF. CDR3 DNA sequence: TGTGCCAGCAAGCGCCGGGGGTACTATGGCTACACCTTC.

The rearrangement joins TRBV11-2 to TRBJ1-1, with 8 nucleotides matching TRBD1. This CDR3 contains 18 residues. V lost 3 bases, J lost 3 bases, and 15 bases stayed unmatched. Germline V CDR1 and CDR2: SGHAT, FQNNGV. In DNA form, the CDR3 reads TGTGCCAGCAGCTTTGGTGGACTAAGACAGGGGAAGGACACTGAAGCTTTCTTT. Residues: CASSFGGLRQGKDTEAFF.

The chain combines TRBV7-8 with TRBJ1-1; 8 positions agree with TRBD1. This CDR3 is 15 amino acids long. Germline V lookup: CDR1 SGHVS, CDR2 FQNEAQ. V lost 4 bases, J lost 3 bases, and 7 bases stayed unmatched. The DNA of the CDR3 is TGTGCCAGCAGCTCCGACAGGGGAAGCTACACTGAAGCTTTCTTT. Protein sequence: CASSSDRGSYTEAFF.

This chain connects TRBV3-1 (or the pseudogene TRBV3-2) to TRBJ1-4, with 9 bases identical to TRBD1. V shed 4 bases, J shed 10 bases, and the junction held 7 bases outside the gene matches. This CDR3 is built from 14 residues. Germline V lookup: CDR1 LGHDT, CDR2 YNNKEL (reference sequence). CDR3 in DNA: TGTGCCAGCAGCCCCCGGGACAGGGAGGGAAAACTGTTTTTT. This encodes CASSPRDREGKLFF.

The chain carries TRBV7-9 and TRBJ2-1; no firm D call. Germline CDR1 reads SEHNR; CDR2 reads FQNEAQ (reference sequence). The V gene lost 5 bases and the J gene lost 4 bases, with 12 bases spanning the gap. There are 14 residues in the CDR3. Here the CDR3 reads CASSQTPRYNEQFF. The CDR3 DNA sequence: TGTGCCAGCAGCCAGACCCCGAGGTACAATGAGCAGTTCTTC. The whole variable domain, remainder taken from reference TRBV7-9 and TRBJ2-1, is DTGVSQNPRHKITKRGQNVTFRCDPISEHNRLYWYRQTLGQGPEFLTYFQNEAQLEKSRLLSDRFSAERPKGSFSTLEIQRTEQGDSAMYLCASSQTPRYNEQFFGPGTRLTVL.

This clone occurred a few times. The V and J genes are TRBV3-1 (or the pseudogene TRBV3-2) and TRBJ1-5; D is unclear. Trimming shortened V by 2 bases and J by 5 bases, and 4 bases separated the two germline ends. Germline CDR1 is LGHDT and CDR2 is YNNKEL (reference sequence). This CDR3 comprises 12 residues. CDR3 DNA: TGTGCCAGCAGCCAATCTGATCAGCCCCAGCATTTT. It encodes CASSQSDQPQHF.

A single count supports this clone. V is TRBV7-9 and J is TRBJ1-1, with D uncertain. The CDR3 spans 11 residues. Trimming removed 3 bases from V and 8 bases from J, with 7 bases in between. CDR1 and CDR2 from the germline V gene are SEHNR and FQNEAQ (reference sequence). Written as DNA, the CDR3 is TGTGCCAGCAGCTTTGCCCGGGAAGCTTTCTTT. Translated: CASSFAREAFF.

The chain couples TRBV5-6 to TRBJ2-2, with D maybe TRBD2 (6 bases). The V end was cut by 0 bases, the J end by 7 bases, with 13 bases between. Germline CDR1 and CDR2: SGHDT and YYEEEE. CDR3 length: 15 amino acids. The CDR3 region is CASSLAGTGGGELFF. CDR3 in DNA: TGTGCCAGCAGCTTGGCCGGGACCGGGGGCGGGGAGCTGTTTTTT.

V gene TRBV19 combines with J gene TRBJ2-2, with 8 bases matching TRBD1. Trimming took 7 bases from V and 3 from J; bases not matched to a gene: 4. The V gene's germline CDR1 is LNHDA and CDR2 SQIVND (reference sequence). The CDR3 is made up of 14 amino acids. The CDR3 here is CASTTDRDTGELFF. The DNA for the CDR3 is TGTGCCAGTACCACGGACAGGGACACCGGGGAGCTGTTTTTT.